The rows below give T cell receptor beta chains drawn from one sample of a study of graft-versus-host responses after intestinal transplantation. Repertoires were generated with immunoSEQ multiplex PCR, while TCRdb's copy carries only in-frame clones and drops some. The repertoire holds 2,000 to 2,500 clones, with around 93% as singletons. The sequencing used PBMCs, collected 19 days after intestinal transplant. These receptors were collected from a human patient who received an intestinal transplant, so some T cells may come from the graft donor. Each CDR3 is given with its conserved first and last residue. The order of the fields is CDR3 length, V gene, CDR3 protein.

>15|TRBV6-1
CASSELQGETGELFF
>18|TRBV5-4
CASSLRLPGTSLGDEQFF
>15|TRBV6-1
CASSETGGGQETQYF
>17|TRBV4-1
CASSQDLQAGISYGYTF
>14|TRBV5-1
CASSYGTSGYEQYF
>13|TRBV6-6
CASIIGGNTEAFF
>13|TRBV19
CASSTRTVDGYTF
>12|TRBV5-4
CASSSSWNEQFF
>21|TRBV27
CASSSSPPGQGLFLAKNIQYF
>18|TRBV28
CASSSGGGTSGSYNEQFF
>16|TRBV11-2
CASSLPQGKPNYGYTF
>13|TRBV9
CASSVSGVGELFF
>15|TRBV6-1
CASSGGAGQSNEQFF
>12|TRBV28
CASSFLTGELFF
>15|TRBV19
CASSSRRALAYEQYF
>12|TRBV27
CASGLLNNEQFF
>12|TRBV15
CATSSTGNEQFF
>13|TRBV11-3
CASSLVLNSPLHF
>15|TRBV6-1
CASSGDGGSGNTIYF
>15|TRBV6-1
CASSEWMEAVYGYTF
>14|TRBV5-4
CASSLDVGNSPLHF
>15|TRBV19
CASSIWGPGNTEAFF
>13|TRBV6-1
CASRVTGSYEQYF
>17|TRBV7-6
CASSLGRTGGFNEKLFF
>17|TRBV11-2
CASSSPTSGRAQNEQYF
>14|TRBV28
CASRLADKDNEQFF
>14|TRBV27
CASSYRGWNSPLHF
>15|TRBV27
CASSPDRVNTGELFF
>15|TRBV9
CASSRPTSEKETQYF
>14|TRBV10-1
CASSETAANTEAFF
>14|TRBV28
CASSSTGMNTEAFF
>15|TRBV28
CASSFTSGTSYEQYF
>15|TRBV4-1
CASSRQTGDNQPQHF
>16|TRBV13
CASSLGIRQMNTEAFF
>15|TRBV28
CAGRLDRGSNQPQHF
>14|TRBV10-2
CASYETGQGYEQYF
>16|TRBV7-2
CASSLVPAQGGYEQYF
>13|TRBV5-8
CASSLRQGGNQYF
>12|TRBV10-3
CATGAGLVGQYF
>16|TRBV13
CASSLGGTGGRNEQFF
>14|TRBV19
CASSIPQGDQPQHF
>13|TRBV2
CATLTGRQETQYF
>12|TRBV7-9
CASSLGRSEAFF
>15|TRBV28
CASSGQALAKNIQYF
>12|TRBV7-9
CASIRGAGEQFF
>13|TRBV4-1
CASSQVDRETQYF
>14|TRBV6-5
CASSSGVNTDTQYF
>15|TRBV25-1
CASSDPRTVSDTQYF
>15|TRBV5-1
CASSAVEATNEKLFF
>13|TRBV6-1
CASRGTSLDGYTF
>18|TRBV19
CASSHLALAGGVYNEQFF
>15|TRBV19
CASKPDGWGNQPQHF
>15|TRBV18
CASSPGGGARETQYF
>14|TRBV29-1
CSVERGQGNYGYTF
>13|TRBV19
CASSTGTGDEQFF
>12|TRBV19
CASSMGAVEAFF
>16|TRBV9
CASSPGLAGEGNEQFF
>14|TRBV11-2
CASSLKDRGDTQYF